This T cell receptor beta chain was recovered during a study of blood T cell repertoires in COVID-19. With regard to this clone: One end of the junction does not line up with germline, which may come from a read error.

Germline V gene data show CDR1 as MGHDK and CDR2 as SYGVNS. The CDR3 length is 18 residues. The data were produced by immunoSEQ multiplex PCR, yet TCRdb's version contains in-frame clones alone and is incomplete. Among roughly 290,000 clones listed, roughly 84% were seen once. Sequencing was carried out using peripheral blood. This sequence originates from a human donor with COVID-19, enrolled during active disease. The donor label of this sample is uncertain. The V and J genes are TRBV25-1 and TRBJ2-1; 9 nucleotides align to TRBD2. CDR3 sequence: CPKLTGPPQREVDNEQFF. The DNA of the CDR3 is TGCCCGAAATTGACAGGTCCACCTCAGCGGGAGGTGGACAATGAGCAGTTCTTC.